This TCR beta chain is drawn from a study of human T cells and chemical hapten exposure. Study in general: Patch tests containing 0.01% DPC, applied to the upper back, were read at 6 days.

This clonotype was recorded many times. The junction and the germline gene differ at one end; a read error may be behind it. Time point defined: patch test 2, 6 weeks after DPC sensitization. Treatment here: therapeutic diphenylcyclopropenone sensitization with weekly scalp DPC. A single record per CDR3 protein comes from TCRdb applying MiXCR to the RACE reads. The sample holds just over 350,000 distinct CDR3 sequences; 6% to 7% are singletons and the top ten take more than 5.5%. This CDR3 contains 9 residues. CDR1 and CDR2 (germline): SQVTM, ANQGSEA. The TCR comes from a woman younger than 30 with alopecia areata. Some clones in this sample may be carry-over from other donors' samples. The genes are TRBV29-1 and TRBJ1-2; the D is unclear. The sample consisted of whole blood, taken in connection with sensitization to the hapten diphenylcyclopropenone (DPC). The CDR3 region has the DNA TGCAGCGTTGAAAGGTCTGAGTCCTTC. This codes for CSVERSESF.